This T cell receptor beta chain was profiled in a study of CD8 T cells in Susac syndrome. From blood CD8+ and CD4+ T cells, the TCR beta chain was sequenced. Diagnostic criteria for definite or probable disease, in their recently defined form, were met by the patients with Susac syndrome. Negative isolation was used for CD8+ and CD4+ T cells and FACS enrichment for TEMRA cells. RNA in amounts of 0.5 to 1 ug was reverse transcribed with random hexamers. The immunoSEQ assay covered 54 Vbeta and 13 Jbeta segments for CDR3. TCRdb recomputed calls from the immunoSEQ multiplex PCR reads with MiXCR, one row per CDR3 protein. This sample has approximately 160,000 distinct CDR3 sequences, with approximately 95% found just once. The CDR3 runs 16 residues. V trimming: 1 base; J trimming: 5 bases; junction bases outside the gene matches: 3. CDR1 is SNHLY, CDR2 FYNNEI, per germline.

V usage is TRBV2 and J usage is TRBJ2-1; the match to TRBD2 covers 12 bases. The sequence was obtained from a human donor with Susac syndrome. Material for sequencing was CD4+ T cells from PBMCs. This CDR3 reads CASSEVLAGGNNEQFF. CDR3 bases: TGTGCCAGCAGTGAAGTTCTAGCGGGGGGGAACAATGAGCAGTTCTTC.